This T cell receptor beta chain comes out of a study of metastatic and nonmetastatic thyroid tumors. This clone was seen ten or more times. Its cognate antigen is unknown. Study-wide findings and caveats: In blood and tumor, TCR beta diversity was reportedly significantly higher in malignant thyroid tumors than in benign nodules.

No patient had received any treatment before thyroid surgery. The CDR3 covers 11 residues. Germline V gene lookup returns CDR1 SGHAT and CDR2 FQNNGV. The ends were cut back, 11 bases at V and 1 base at J, with 6 bases in the middle. Using MiXCR, TCRdb re-called clones from the PCR reads. The repertoire has about 69,000 clones, 14% of them found once; the top ten carry about 7%. The source is a male donor with papillary thyroid cancer or a benign thyroid nodule (not recorded which). Some clones in this sample may be carry-over from other donors' samples. Sequencing was performed on blood. The rearrangement joins TRBV11-2 to TRBJ2-1; D gene uncertain. For the CDR3, the DNA is TGTGCCCAGAGGTCCTACAATGAGCAGTTCTTC. Its protein is CAQRSYNEQFF.